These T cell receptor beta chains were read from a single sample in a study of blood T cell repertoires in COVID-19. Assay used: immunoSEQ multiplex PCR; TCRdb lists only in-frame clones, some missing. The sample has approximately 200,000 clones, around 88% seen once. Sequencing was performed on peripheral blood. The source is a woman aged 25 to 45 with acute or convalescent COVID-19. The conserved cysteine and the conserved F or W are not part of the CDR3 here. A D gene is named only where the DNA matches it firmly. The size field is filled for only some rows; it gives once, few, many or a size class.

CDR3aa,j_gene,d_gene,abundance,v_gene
ASSSQGSYEQY,TRBJ2-7,-,-,TRBV19
ASRELDEQF,TRBJ2-1,-,once,TRBV2
ASSVVDRGSTGELF,TRBJ2-2,TRBD1,once,TRBV9
ASSIESHRYGANVLT,TRBJ2-6,-,-,TRBV19
ASSLVGQELAQH,TRBJ1-5,TRBD1,-,TRBV28
ASSSGQGNEKLF,TRBJ1-4,TRBD1,-,TRBV5-1
ATSRAGTGAN,TRBJ2-5,TRBD1,-,TRBV15
ATSQGTGARQPQH,TRBJ1-5,TRBD1,-,TRBV15
ASRSPMRPQH,TRBJ1-5,-,-,TRBV28
ASSQGGVQF,TRBJ2-1,-,-,TRBV3-1/TRBV3-2
ASSQERAGEAF,TRBJ1-1,-,-,TRBV4-1
ASSDWTGDNEQF,TRBJ2-1,TRBD1,-,TRBV27
ASSRDFGVNEQF,TRBJ2-1,-,-,TRBV7-9
ASSQQGPVGGYT,TRBJ1-2,-,-,TRBV6-6
ASSFVSGELF,TRBJ2-2,-,once,TRBV28